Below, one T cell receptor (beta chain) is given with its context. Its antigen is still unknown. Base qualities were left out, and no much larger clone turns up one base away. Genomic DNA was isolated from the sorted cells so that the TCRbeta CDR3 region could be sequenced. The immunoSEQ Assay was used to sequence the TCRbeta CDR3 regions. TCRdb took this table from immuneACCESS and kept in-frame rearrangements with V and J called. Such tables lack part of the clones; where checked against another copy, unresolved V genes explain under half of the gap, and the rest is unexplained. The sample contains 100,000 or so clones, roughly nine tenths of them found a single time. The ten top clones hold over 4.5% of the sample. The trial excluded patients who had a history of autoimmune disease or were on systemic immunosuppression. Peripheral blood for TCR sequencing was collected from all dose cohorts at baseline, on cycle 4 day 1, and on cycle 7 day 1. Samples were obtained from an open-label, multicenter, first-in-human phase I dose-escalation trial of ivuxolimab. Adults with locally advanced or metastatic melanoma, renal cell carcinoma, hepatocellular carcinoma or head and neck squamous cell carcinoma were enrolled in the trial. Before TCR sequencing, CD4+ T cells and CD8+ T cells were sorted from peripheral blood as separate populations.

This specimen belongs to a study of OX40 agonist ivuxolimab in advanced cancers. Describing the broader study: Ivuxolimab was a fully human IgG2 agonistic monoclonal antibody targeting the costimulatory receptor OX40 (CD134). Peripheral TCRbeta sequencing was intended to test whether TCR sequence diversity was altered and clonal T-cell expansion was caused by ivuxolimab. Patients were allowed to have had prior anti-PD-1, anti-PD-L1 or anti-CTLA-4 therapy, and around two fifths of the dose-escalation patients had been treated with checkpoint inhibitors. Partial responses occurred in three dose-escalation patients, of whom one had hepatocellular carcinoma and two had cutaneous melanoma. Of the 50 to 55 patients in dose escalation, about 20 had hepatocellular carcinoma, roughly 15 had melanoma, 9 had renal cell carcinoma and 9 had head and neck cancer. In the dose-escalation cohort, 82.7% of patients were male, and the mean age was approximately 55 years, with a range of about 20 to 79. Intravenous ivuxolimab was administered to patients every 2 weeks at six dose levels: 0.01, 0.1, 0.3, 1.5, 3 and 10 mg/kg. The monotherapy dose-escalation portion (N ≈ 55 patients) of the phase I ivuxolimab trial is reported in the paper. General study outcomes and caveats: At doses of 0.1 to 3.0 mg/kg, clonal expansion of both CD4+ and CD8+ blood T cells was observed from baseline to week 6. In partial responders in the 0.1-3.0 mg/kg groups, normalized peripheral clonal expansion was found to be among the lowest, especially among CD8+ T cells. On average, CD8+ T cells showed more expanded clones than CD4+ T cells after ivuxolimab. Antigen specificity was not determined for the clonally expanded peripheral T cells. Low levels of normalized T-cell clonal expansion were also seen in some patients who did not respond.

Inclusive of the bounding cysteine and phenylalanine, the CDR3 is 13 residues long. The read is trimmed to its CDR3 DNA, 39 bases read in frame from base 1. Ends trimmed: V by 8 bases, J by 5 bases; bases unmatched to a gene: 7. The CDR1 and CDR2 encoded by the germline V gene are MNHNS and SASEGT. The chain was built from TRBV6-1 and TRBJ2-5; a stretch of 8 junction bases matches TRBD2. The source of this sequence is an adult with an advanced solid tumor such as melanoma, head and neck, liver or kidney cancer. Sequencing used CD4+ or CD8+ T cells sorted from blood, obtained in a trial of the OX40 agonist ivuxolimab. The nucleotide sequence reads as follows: TGTGCCAGCGTCGTAGCGGGGCTGGAGACCCAGTACTTC. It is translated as CASVVAGLETQYF.